This entry lists 7 T cell receptor beta chains sequenced from one sample in a study of cytotoxic CD8 clonotypes in ibrutinib-treated CLL. Clones were read by immunoSEQ multiplex PCR, and TCRdb kept only the in-frame ones, dropping some. This table has tens of thousands of clones, 90% appearing once. Sequences were derived from PBMCs, sampled after 12 months of ibrutinib treatment. The receptors were gathered from a human donor with chronic lymphocytic leukemia.

The chain employs TRBV6-1 and TRBJ2-7, with 8 bases that match TRBD2. The CDR3 loop spans 16 amino acids. After removal of 3 bases from V and 5 bases from J, the junction contained 12 bases not matched to a gene. The germline V gene encodes CDR1 MNHNS and CDR2 SASEGT. CDR3 sequence: CASSESLSGSFDEQYF. The CDR3 coding sequence is TGTGCCAGCAGTGAGTCCCTAAGCGGGAGTTTCGACGAGCAGTACTTC.

The table lists this clone with a count of one. The chain joins TRBV5-1 to TRBJ2-7; D may be TRBD1 (5 bases). Germline assignment: CDR1 SGHRS and CDR2 YFSETQ. This CDR3 contains 15 residues. With 3 bases removed from V and 6 bases from J, the gap between germline ends came to 19 bases. The CDR3 DNA sequence: TGCGCCAGCAGCTCACAGGTTAGAGAAAAGGGCGAGCAGTACTTC. It translates to CASSSQVREKGEQYF.

The V gene is TRBV6-5, the J gene TRBJ2-3, with 8 bases matching TRBD1. After removal of 6 bases from V and 3 bases from J, the junction contained 11 bases not matched to a gene. The CDR3 has 16 residues. Germline assignment: CDR1 MNHEY and CDR2 SVGAGI. For the CDR3, the DNA is TGTGCCAGCAGATACAACGGACAGGGAAGGACAGATACGCAGTATTTT. It specifies CASRYNGQGRTDTQYF.

V usage is TRBV12-5 and J usage is TRBJ1-1; D unclear. The CDR3 sequence is 13 residues long. Germline-derived CDR1 and CDR2 are LGHNT and FRNRAP. V was trimmed by 5 bases and J by 4 bases, leaving 11 bases between them. The CDR3 DNA is TGTGCTAGTGGTCCCAGTCGTGGCACTGAAGCTTTCTTT. It specifies CASGPSRGTEAFF. Filled out from reference TRBV12-5 and TRBJ1-1, the complete variable domain reads DARVTQTPRHKVTEMGQEVTMRCQPILGHNTVFWYRQTMMQGLELLAYFRNRAPLDDSGMPKDRFSAEMPDATLATLKIQPSEPRDSAVYFCASGPSRGTEAFFGQGTRLTVV.

V gene TRBV6-6 combines with J gene TRBJ2-1, with 13 positions matching TRBD2. CDR1 MNHNY and CDR2 SVGAGI come from the germline V gene (reference sequence). The CDR3 is made up of 12 amino acids. V dropped 4 bases and J dropped 15; count of bases not matched to a gene: 3. CDR3 nucleotides: TGTGCCAGCAGTTCCGGACTAGCGGGGGCGTTCTTC. Its protein is CASSSGLAGAFF.

The chain couples TRBV29-1 to TRBJ1-1; 7 bases are shared with TRBD1. The CDR3 length is 13 residues. Germline CDR1 and CDR2: SQVTM and ANQGSEA. Germline trimming cut 5 bases from V and 0 bases from J; bases unmatched to any gene: 3. The CDR3 reads CSVTTGLNTEAFF. The DNA of the CDR3 is TGCAGCGTTACGACAGGGCTGAACACTGAAGCTTTCTTT.

The chain joins TRBV7-6 to TRBJ2-5; no clear D gene. CDR1 and CDR2 from the germline V gene are SGHVS and FNYEAQ. The CDR3 sequence is 12 residues long. V dropped 4 bases and J dropped 4 bases, with 7 bases sitting between them. This CDR3 reads CASSSLIETQYF. The CDR3 DNA reads as TGTGCCAGCAGCTCACTTATAGAGACCCAGTACTTC.